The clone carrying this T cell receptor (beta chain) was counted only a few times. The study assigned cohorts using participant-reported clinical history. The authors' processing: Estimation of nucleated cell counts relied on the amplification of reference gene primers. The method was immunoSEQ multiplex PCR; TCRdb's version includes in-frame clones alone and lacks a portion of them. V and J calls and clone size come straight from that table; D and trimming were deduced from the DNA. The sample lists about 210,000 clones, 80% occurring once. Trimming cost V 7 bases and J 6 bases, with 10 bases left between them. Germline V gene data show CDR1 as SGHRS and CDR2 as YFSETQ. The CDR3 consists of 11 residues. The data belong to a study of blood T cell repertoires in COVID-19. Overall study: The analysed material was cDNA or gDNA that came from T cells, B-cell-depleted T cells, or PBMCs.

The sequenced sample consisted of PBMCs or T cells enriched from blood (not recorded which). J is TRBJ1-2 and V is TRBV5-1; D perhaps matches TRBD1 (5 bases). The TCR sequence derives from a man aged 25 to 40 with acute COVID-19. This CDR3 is CASETGDGYTF. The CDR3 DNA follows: TGCGCCAGCGAAACGGGGGATGGCTACACCTTC.